This T cell receptor beta chain was recovered during a study of blood T cells in healthy people across ages (dated by TCRdb to about 2015). In terms of the full investigation: Template switching captured roughly one uniquely barcoded TCR beta cDNA molecule per two T cells in model experiments. To track age-related changes in TCR beta repertoire diversity, the study relied on deep sequencing normalized with unique cDNA molecular identifiers. Using the same blood draw, the study looked at two additional independent replicas of 1 million unique cDNA reads for two donors, one aged 18 to 29 and the other aged 80 or older. Donors were grouped into four age groups: young (average approximately 16 years), middle-aged (around 39), aged (around 60) and long-lived (about 90). To avoid experimental bias, donors of different ages were distributed randomly across sequencing lanes. Study-level results and caveats: The long-lived group showed more naive CD4+ T cells, fewer expanded clones and increased TCR diversity than the aged group, suggesting age selection. Estimates of total diversity based on one million sequenced T cells were considered lower bounds and underestimates. Conclusive comparison of naive and antigen-experienced compartments was prevented by the profiling of bulk unsorted PBMCs. Observed TCR beta diversity correlated strongly with the percentage of naive T cells measured by flow cytometry. Observed TCR beta diversity per million T cells fell roughly linearly with age, and a significant reduction was already apparent by age around 44. Donor CMV infection status was unknown, potentially confounding age-related changes in expanded clonotypes.

For CDR1 and CDR2, the germline V gene (reference sequence) lists MNHNY and SVGAGI. The CDR3 runs 12 amino acids, cysteine and phenylalanine included. Only the CDR3 DNA stays, 36 bases, in frame from base 1. V loses 2 bases of germline sequence and J loses 6 bases, and the interval between the two ends is 4 bases. Preparation of the library involved 5' RACE. TCRdb names Illumina HiSeq 2500 as the instrument used. A second PCR of about 7 to 12 cycles was run with a J-beta primer mix and a sample-barcoded 5' primer. Each TCR beta cDNA molecule received a unique molecular identifier from a template-switch 5' adaptor carrying 12 random nucleotides. At least 2.5 million CDR3-containing paired-end reads were obtained from each sample. First-strand cDNA synthesis was performed from all RNA using the Mint cDNA synthesis kit, with priming by a TRBC-specific oligonucleotide. After uracil-DNA glycosylase treatment, a first 18-cycle PCR used universal primers M1SS and BC2_uni_R on all cDNA. Per the original workflow: For normalization, 1 million high-quality reads, each with a distinct molecular identifier, were randomly selected from each sample. Instead of being binned into consensus sequences, reads with shared molecular identifiers were discarded. CDR3 identification, clonotype clustering and error correction used MiTCR with a Q25 quality threshold and the strictest error-elimination algorithm. A nonparametric unseen species model using Euler transformation provided a lower-bound estimate of total TCR beta diversity. Starting from the raw public reads, TCRdb applied fastp trimming at Q25, assembled clones with MiXCR and retained in-frame beta chains. Rows are combined by CDR3 protein, so each entry shows the most common genes and DNA. TCRdb, rather than the study authors, made the V and J calls. This sample comprises fewer than 800,000 distinct CDR3 sequences, over 20% of them detected only once. The ten top clones hold more than 3% of the sample.

The donors were some 39 Caucasian individuals from Russia, aged roughly 6 to 95 years, who were systemically healthy. Around 9.9 milliliters of peripheral blood were collected from each donor into EDTA-treated Vacutainer tubes. PBMCs were isolated by Ficoll-Paque density-gradient centrifugation, with at least 6 million obtained per sample. Trizol reagent was used to extract total RNA from PBMCs, with at least 5.5 micrograms per sample. Naive CD45RAhigh/CD27high T cell percentages were measured by flow cytometry on a PBMC aliquot from every donor. As to this clonotype: Its antigen specificity is not known. This may stem from a read error, because a much larger clone lies one nucleotide away.

The sample was blood. The sequence was collected from an older man in good health. This receptor chain uses TRBV6-6 and TRBJ2-2; the D gene is not confidently resolved. The CDR3 in this case is CASSYGPGELFF. The DNA is TGTGCCAGCAGTTACGGCCCCGGGGAGCTGTTTTTT.